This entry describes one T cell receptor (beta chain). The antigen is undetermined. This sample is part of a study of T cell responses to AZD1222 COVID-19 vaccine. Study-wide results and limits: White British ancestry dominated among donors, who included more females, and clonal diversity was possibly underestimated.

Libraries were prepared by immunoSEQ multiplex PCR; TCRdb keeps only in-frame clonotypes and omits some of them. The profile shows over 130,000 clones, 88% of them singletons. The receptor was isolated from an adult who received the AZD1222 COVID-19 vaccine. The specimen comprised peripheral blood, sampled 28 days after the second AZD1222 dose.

CDR3 DNA sequence: TGTGCCAGCAGAGGACTAGCCCAAGAGACCCAGTACTTC. Translation gives CASRGLAQETQYF. The V gene is TRBV2, the J gene TRBJ2-5; 8 nucleotides agree with TRBD2. This CDR3 is built from 13 residues. Germline loops: CDR1 SNHLY, CDR2 FYNNEI. J lost 1 base, V lost 6 bases, and 1 base had no gene match.